The subject of this entry is one T cell receptor beta chain. This entry belongs to a study of blood T cell repertoires in COVID-19. Residents of 24 US areas, aged roughly 18 to 89 years, made up the participants. The assay was immunoSEQ multiplex PCR, and TCRdb's table has in-frame clones only and misses some. This table has fewer than 350,000 clones, roughly 90% appearing once. CDR3 length equals 15 residues. CDR1 is SGHDT, CDR2 YYEEEE, per germline. The V end lost 0 bases, the J end lost 0 bases, and 9 bases lay between the germline ends. This TCR was sampled from a woman aged 25 to 39 who had been exposed to COVID-19. The chain employs TRBV5-6 and TRBJ1-2, with a weak D call TRBD1 (5 bases). Sequencing input: PBMCs or T cells enriched from blood (not recorded which). In DNA form, the CDR3 reads TGTGCCAGCAGCTTGGGGGCAGGGACTAACTATGGCTACACCTTC. It translates to CASSLGAGTNYGYTF.